The rows below give T cell receptor beta chains drawn from one sample of a study of T cells in Graves' hyperthyroidism and ophthalmopathy. TCRdb re-called the multiplex PCR reads with MiXCR, one entry per CDR3 protein. Of 140,000 or so distinct CDR3 sequences listed, roughly a fifth were seen once; the top ten hold around 69%. The sequenced sample consisted of blood. Receptor source: a woman aged 50 to 60 with Graves' hyperthyroidism that later progressed to Graves' ophthalmopathy. Each CDR3 is given with its conserved first and last residue. The order of the fields is V gene, D gene, J gene, clone size, CDR3 DNA, CDR3 protein. The D gene is left open where the match is weak. Size is stated for part of the rows, as once, few or many counts, or as a class when the clone is expanded.

v_call: TRBV18; d_call: NA; j_call: TRBJ2-3; clone_size: many; cdr3_nt: TGTGCCAGCTCACCACCGACAGATGCTAGCACAGATACGCAGTATTTT; cdr3_aa: CASSPPTDASTDTQYF
v_call: TRBV20-1; d_call: TRBD2; j_call: TRBJ2-3; clone_size: many; cdr3_nt: TGCAGTGCTAAATTAGCGGGAGCCACAGATACGCAGTATTTT; cdr3_aa: CSAKLAGATDTQYF
v_call: TRBV12-3/TRBV12-4; d_call: NA; j_call: TRBJ1-2; clone_size: many; cdr3_nt: TGTGCCAGCAGTTCCGGAAACCTTCGGGGCTATGGCTACACCTTC; cdr3_aa: CASSSGNLRGYGYTF
v_call: TRBV11-1; d_call: NA; j_call: TRBJ2-2; clone_size: many; cdr3_nt: TGTGCCAGCAGCTCCGGCACCGGGGAGCTGTTTTTT; cdr3_aa: CASSSGTGELFF
v_call: TRBV20-1; d_call: NA; j_call: TRBJ2-1; clone_size: NA; cdr3_nt: TGCAGTGCTAGTGGTCGGGTATCCTACAATGAGCAGCTCTTC; cdr3_aa: CSASGRVSYNEQLF
v_call: TRBV24-1; d_call: TRBD1; j_call: TRBJ2-4; clone_size: few; cdr3_nt: TGTGCCACCAGTGAATCCGGGACAGGGGAAAACATTCAGTACTTC; cdr3_aa: CATSESGTGENIQYF
v_call: TRBV20-1; d_call: TRBD2; j_call: TRBJ2-4; clone_size: many; cdr3_nt: TGCAGTGCTAGAGATAGCGGGAGGGCCCGAAACATTCAGTACTTC; cdr3_aa: CSARDSGRARNIQYF
v_call: TRBV18; d_call: NA; j_call: TRBJ2-5; clone_size: NA; cdr3_nt: TGTGCCAGCTCACCGGTCAGCAAAGAGACCCAGTACTTC; cdr3_aa: CASSPVSKETQYF
v_call: TRBV2; d_call: TRBD1; j_call: TRBJ1-6; clone_size: many; cdr3_nt: TGTGCCAGCAGTGAAATGGGACCCCAGGGGGGGGGTTCACCCCTCCACTTT; cdr3_aa: CASSEMGPQGGGSPLHF
v_call: TRBV28; d_call: TRBD1; j_call: TRBJ2-4; clone_size: many; cdr3_nt: TGTGCCAGCAGTGCCACCGGGACAGGGGTCCAAAACATTCAGTACTTC; cdr3_aa: CASSATGTGVQNIQYF
v_call: TRBV2; d_call: NA; j_call: TRBJ2-1; clone_size: many; cdr3_nt: TGTGCCAGCAGTGAAGGCGGGTATGAGCAGTTCTTC; cdr3_aa: CASSEGGYEQFF
v_call: TRBV3-1; d_call: TRBD1; j_call: TRBJ1-2; clone_size: many; cdr3_nt: TGTGCCAGCAGCCAACCCGGGACAGGGGGCGCCAATTATGGCTACACCTTC; cdr3_aa: CASSQPGTGGANYGYTF
v_call: TRBV29-1; d_call: NA; j_call: TRBJ1-1; clone_size: few; cdr3_nt: TGCAGCGTTGTTCGGGGTTTGAACACTGAAGCTTTCTTT; cdr3_aa: CSVVRGLNTEAFF
v_call: TRBV2; d_call: TRBD1; j_call: TRBJ1-5; clone_size: NA; cdr3_nt: TGTGCCAGCAGTCCCCGCAGGGGGAGCAATCAGCCCCAGCATTTT; cdr3_aa: CASSPRRGSNQPQHF
v_call: TRBV27; d_call: TRBD2; j_call: TRBJ2-7; clone_size: many; cdr3_nt: TGTGCCAGCAGTTTCGCCACTAGCGGGATCCCTTACGAGCAGTACTTC; cdr3_aa: CASSFATSGIPYEQYF
v_call: TRBV20-1; d_call: TRBD2; j_call: TRBJ2-1; clone_size: NA; cdr3_nt: TGCAGTGCTAAAGAGACTAGCGGTCGAGGGGAGCAGTTCTTC; cdr3_aa: CSAKETSGRGEQFF
v_call: TRBV7-9; d_call: TRBD2; j_call: TRBJ2-1; clone_size: many; cdr3_nt: TGTGCCAGCAGCCTCTCGGGACTAGCGGCGTTTGAGCAGTTCTTC; cdr3_aa: CASSLSGLAAFEQFF
v_call: TRBV9; d_call: NA; j_call: TRBJ2-5; clone_size: many; cdr3_nt: TGTGCCAGCAGCGTCAACCCCGGGACGCAAGACGGAGAGACCCAGTACTTC; cdr3_aa: CASSVNPGTQDGETQYF
v_call: TRBV24-1; d_call: TRBD2; j_call: TRBJ2-1; clone_size: NA; cdr3_nt: TGTGCCACCAGTGATATACCTGCCGGGACTAGCGGGAGCAATGAGCAGTTCTTC; cdr3_aa: CATSDIPAGTSGSNEQFF
v_call: TRBV29-1; d_call: TRBD1; j_call: TRBJ2-5; clone_size: many; cdr3_nt: TGCAGCGTTTCTGTAAGGGGGCGCGGCCAAGAGACCCAGTACTTC; cdr3_aa: CSVSVRGRGQETQYF
v_call: TRBV7-2; d_call: TRBD2; j_call: TRBJ2-1; clone_size: many; cdr3_nt: TGTGCCAGCAGTTTGGTAGCGGGAGAGGGGTATGAGCAGTTCTTC; cdr3_aa: CASSLVAGEGYEQFF
v_call: TRBV24-1; d_call: NA; j_call: TRBJ2-6; clone_size: NA; cdr3_nt: TGTGCCACCAGTGATCTAGACAACTCTGGGGCCAACGTCCTGACTTTC; cdr3_aa: CATSDLDNSGANVLTF
v_call: TRBV20-1; d_call: TRBD1; j_call: TRBJ1-2; clone_size: many; cdr3_nt: TGCAGTGCTAGCCCCCGACAGGGTAGAAGCTATGGCTACACCTTC; cdr3_aa: CSASPRQGRSYGYTF
v_call: TRBV7-3; d_call: TRBD2; j_call: TRBJ2-2; clone_size: NA; cdr3_nt: TGTGCCAGCAGGGCGGGAGGGCTCGCCGGGGAGCTGTTTTTT; cdr3_aa: CASRAGGLAGELFF
v_call: TRBV28; d_call: TRBD1; j_call: TRBJ1-5; clone_size: many; cdr3_nt: TGTGCCAGCAGCGGGGACAGAAGTTCAAGCAATCAGCCCCAGCATTTT; cdr3_aa: CASSGDRSSSNQPQHF
v_call: TRBV30; d_call: TRBD2; j_call: TRBJ2-2; clone_size: many; cdr3_nt: TGTGCCTGGGCTAGCGGGAGGGCCACCGGGGAGCTGTTTTTT; cdr3_aa: CAWASGRATGELFF
v_call: TRBV4-1; d_call: NA; j_call: TRBJ2-1; clone_size: NA; cdr3_nt: TGCGCCAGCAGCCAAGATAGGGCAGACCGCTACAATGAGCAGTTCTTC; cdr3_aa: CASSQDRADRYNEQFF
v_call: TRBV30; d_call: NA; j_call: TRBJ2-3; clone_size: many; cdr3_nt: TGTGCCTGGAGTGTACGAATCACGGATACGCAGTATTTT; cdr3_aa: CAWSVRITDTQYF
v_call: TRBV18; d_call: NA; j_call: TRBJ2-7; clone_size: NA; cdr3_nt: TGTGCCAGCTCCCGGGGACGCTCGGGCGAGCAGTACTTC; cdr3_aa: CASSRGRSGEQYF
v_call: TRBV20-1; d_call: TRBD2; j_call: TRBJ2-2; clone_size: NA; cdr3_nt: TGCAGTGCTAGCAAGGCGGGAGGCACCGGGGAGCTGTTTTTT; cdr3_aa: CSASKAGGTGELFF
v_call: TRBV28; d_call: TRBD2; j_call: TRBJ2-5; clone_size: NA; cdr3_nt: TGTGCCAGCACGAGACTAGCGGAGGCGGAGACCCAGTACTTC; cdr3_aa: CASTRLAEAETQYF
v_call: TRBV20-1; d_call: TRBD2; j_call: TRBJ2-1; clone_size: many; cdr3_nt: TGCAGTGCTAGCCCTAGCGGGAGGAAAAGGCATGAGCAGTTCTTC; cdr3_aa: CSASPSGRKRHEQFF
v_call: TRBV7-9; d_call: TRBD2; j_call: TRBJ2-4; clone_size: many; cdr3_nt: TGTGCCAGCAGCTTAGTCACTAGCGGAAAAAACATTCAGTACTTC; cdr3_aa: CASSLVTSGKNIQYF
v_call: TRBV2; d_call: TRBD1; j_call: TRBJ1-5; clone_size: many; cdr3_nt: TGTGCCAGCAGTGAAGACAGGGGCCGCAATCAGCCCCAGCATTTT; cdr3_aa: CASSEDRGRNQPQHF
v_call: TRBV2; d_call: NA; j_call: TRBJ2-5; clone_size: many; cdr3_nt: TGTGCCAGCAGTTCCCTTGTGGGTCAGACCCAGTACTTC; cdr3_aa: CASSSLVGQTQYF
v_call: TRBV10-3; d_call: TRBD1; j_call: TRBJ2-5; clone_size: few; cdr3_nt: TGTGCCATCAGTGAGTCATGGACAGGGTCAGGGAGTAGAGAGACCCAGTACTTC; cdr3_aa: CAISESWTGSGSRETQYF
v_call: TRBV28; d_call: TRBD1; j_call: TRBJ2-3; clone_size: many; cdr3_nt: TGTGCCACAGGGGGCGGGGCAGGGCGAGGAGATACGCAGTATTTT; cdr3_aa: CATGGGAGRGDTQYF
v_call: TRBV12-3/TRBV12-4; d_call: NA; j_call: TRBJ1-1; clone_size: NA; cdr3_nt: TGTGCCAGCAGAGCCGGGAGGGCCTACACTGAAGCTTTCTTT; cdr3_aa: CASRAGRAYTEAFF
v_call: TRBV11-2; d_call: NA; j_call: TRBJ2-7; clone_size: many; cdr3_nt: TGTGCCAGCAGCTCGAACAGGGTCGAGCAGTACTTC; cdr3_aa: CASSSNRVEQYF
v_call: TRBV12-3/TRBV12-4; d_call: NA; j_call: TRBJ2-1; clone_size: many; cdr3_nt: TGTGCCAGCAGTACAGGAAATGAGCAGTTCTTC; cdr3_aa: CASSTGNEQFF
v_call: TRBV5-1; d_call: TRBD2; j_call: TRBJ2-5; clone_size: NA; cdr3_nt: TGCGCCAGCAGCTTGGACCCGGGGGGCCAAGAGACCCAGTACTTC; cdr3_aa: CASSLDPGGQETQYF
v_call: TRBV28; d_call: NA; j_call: TRBJ1-5; clone_size: many; cdr3_nt: TGTGCCAGCAGTTCTCGGGCGCAGCCCCAGCATTTT; cdr3_aa: CASSSRAQPQHF
v_call: TRBV2; d_call: NA; j_call: TRBJ2-5; clone_size: many; cdr3_nt: TGTGCCAGCAGGAACAGGGTTGGATCGGTCCAAGAGACCCAGTACTTC; cdr3_aa: CASRNRVGSVQETQYF